This TCR beta chain appears in the sequencing data of a study of cytomegalovirus exposure and HLA in healthy donors. Study-wide results and caveats: Association with HLA alleles at 0.05 false discovery rate was found for approximately 18,000 TCR beta sequences in a later analysis.

Primers for the PCR totalled 60 Vbeta and 13 Jbeta. Generated by immunoSEQ multiplex PCR, the TCRdb table keeps only in-frame clones and is missing some. The sample has 85,000 to 100,000 clones; about 90% are singletons. About this clone itself: Antigen unknown.

The CDR3 runs 13 residues. Germline CDR1 reads MRHNA; CDR2 reads SNTAGT. Germline trimming cut 4 bases from V and 9 bases from J; bases unmatched to any gene: 7. The TCR was taken from a man between 18 and 29 years old in good health and CMV-seronegative. Input material: PBMCs. The J gene is TRBJ1-2, the V gene TRBV6-4, with 8 bases fitting TRBD1. CDR3 nucleotides: TGTGCCAGCAGTGCCGGACAGGGAGGTCGCTACACCTTC. Residues: CASSAGQGGRYTF.